These 11 T cell receptor beta chains originate from one sample sequenced in a study of shared clonotypes between healthy human individuals. TCRdb's copy holds only in-frame clones and misses some; the assay was immunoSEQ multiplex PCR. Seen here are about 500,000 clones, approximately 77% observed once, and the top ten hold approximately 12%. Material for sequencing was PBMCs. The receptor source for this set is a woman aged 40 to 49 in good health. Some clones in this sample may be carry-over from other donors' samples.

V is TRBV6-6 and J is TRBJ1-3; D is unresolved. Per germline, CDR1 MNHNY and CDR2 SVGAGI (reference sequence). The ends were cut back, 4 bases at V and 1 base at J, with 8 bases in the middle. This CDR3 comprises 14 residues. The CDR3 sequence is CASSFGSSGNTIYF. CDR3 in DNA: TGTGCCAGCAGTTTTGGGTCGTCTGGAAACACCATATATTTT.

The V gene is TRBV7-6, the J gene TRBJ1-3; a possible D gene is TRBD1 (6 bases). V was shortened by 5 bases and J by 0 bases, with 14 bases between the two germline ends. CDR1 and CDR2 from the germline V gene are SGHVS and FNYEAQ. This CDR3 comprises 16 residues. CDR3 nucleotides: TGTGCCAGCAGCCCGAGACAGGCCAGCTCTGGAAACACCATATATTTT. Protein sequence: CASSPRQASSGNTIYF. Full variable domain (missing parts from reference TRBV7-6 and TRBJ1-3): GAGVSQSPRYKVTKRGQDVALRCDPISGHVSLYWYRQALGQGPEFLTYFNYEAQQDKSGLPNDRFSAERPEGSISTLTIQRTEQRDSAMYRCASSPRQASSGNTIYFGEGSWLTVV.

As regards this clone: A single base is all that separates this from a far larger clone, so a read error is likely. This sample also contains other DNA sequences that code for the same CDR3. The V and J genes are TRBV30 and TRBJ2-5; D is uncertain. The V end lost 4 bases, the J end lost 1 base, and 10 bases lay between the germline ends. The CDR3 runs to 13 residues. Germline CDR1 and CDR2: GTSNPN and SVGIG (reference sequence). CDR3 residues: CAWNRVLQETQYF. CDR3 bases: TGTGCCTGGAACAGAGTCCTCCAAGAGACCCAGTACTTC. Filled out from reference TRBV30 and TRBJ2-5, the complete variable domain reads SQTIHQWPATLVQPVGSPLSLECTVEGTSNPNLYWYRQAAGRGLQLLFYSVGIGQISSEVPQNLSASRPQDRQFILSSKKLLLSDSGFYLCAWNRVLQETQYFGPGTRLLVL.

This chain uses TRBV6-4 with TRBJ2-6; D remains ambiguous. Germline V CDR1 and CDR2: MRHNA, SNTAGT. This CDR3 contains 15 residues. V lost 6 bases and J lost 1, with 10 bases in between. As DNA, the CDR3 is TGTGCCAGCAGCGGTGGAATTTCTGGGGCCAACGTCCTGACTTTC. Amino acid sequence: CASSGGISGANVLTF.

J is TRBJ1-2 and V is TRBV28; D may be TRBD1 (5 bases). The V gene's germline CDR1 is MDHEN and CDR2 SYDVKM. Trimming left V 4 bases short and J 11 bases short, with 11 bases between. CDR3 length: 11 residues. The CDR3 is CASSSWDWYTF. The CDR3 bases are TGTGCCAGCAGTTCCTGGGACTGGTACACCTTC.

The rearrangement uses TRBV19 and TRBJ2-3; perhaps D is TRBD1 or TRBD2 (5 bases each). The CDR3 totals 17 residues. Trimming shortened V by 5 bases and J by 1 base, and 19 bases separated the two germline ends. Looked up from germline, CDR1 is LNHDA and CDR2 is SQIVND (reference sequence). The CDR3 loop reads CASSLKVSWDRTDTQYF. CDR3 DNA sequence: TGTGCCAGTAGTCTCAAGGTGTCATGGGACCGCACAGATACGCAGTATTTT.

The V call is TRBV2, the J call TRBJ2-4; D is unresolved. The CDR3 loop spans 12 amino acids. CDR1 and CDR2 from the germline V gene are SNHLY and FYNNEI. Trimming left V 0 bases short and J 13 bases short, with 10 bases between. The CDR3 loop is CASSEAGLAQYF. The DNA for the CDR3 is TGTGCCAGCAGTGAAGCGGGATTAGCCCAGTACTTC.

Of note for this clone: Other DNA sequences in the sample encode the same CDR3. The chain employs TRBV7-2 and TRBJ1-4, with 8 bases identical to TRBD1. The CDR3 length is 14 residues. Unmatched junction bases numbered 4, after V lost 5 bases and J lost 5 bases. CDR1 is SGHTA and CDR2 is FQGNSA in the germline V gene. The CDR3 DNA sequence: TGTGCCAGCAGCCCAGGGGGCGCGAATGAAAAACTGTTTTTT. Amino acids: CASSPGGANEKLFF. The full variable domain, completed using reference TRBV7-2 and TRBJ1-4, is GAGVSQSPSNKVTEKGKDVELRCDPISGHTALYWYRQSLGQGLEFLIYFQGNSAPDKSGLPSDRFSAERTGGSVSTLTIQRTQQEDSAVYLCASSPGGANEKLFFGSGTQLSVL.

In this sample, this clone turned up a few times. The chain combines TRBV5-1 with TRBJ1-1, with D perhaps TRBD1 (5 bases). The V gene lost 0 bases and the J gene lost 4 bases, with 13 bases spanning the gap. Germline values: CDR1 SGHRS, CDR2 YFSETQ. The CDR3 contains 15 residues. CDR3 loop: CASSLDPGLVTEAFF. The DNA for the CDR3 is TGCGCCAGCAGCTTGGATCCAGGGTTAGTCACTGAAGCTTTCTTT.

This chain connects TRBV27 to TRBJ2-7; the match to TRBD2 covers 7 bases. The CDR3 is 15 amino acids. Trimming at V came to 8 bases and at J to 0 bases, leaving 10 bases not matched to a gene. CDR1 is MNHEY, CDR2 SMNVEV, per germline (reference sequence). The CDR3 reads CASQRRASGSYEQYF. DNA of the CDR3: TGTGCCAGCCAGCGCCGGGCTAGCGGCTCCTACGAGCAGTACTTC.

The gene calls are TRBV29-1 and TRBJ1-1; 9 bases fit TRBD1. Germline V CDR1 and CDR2: SQVTM, ANQGSEA. The CDR3 covers 16 residues. V trimming: 6 bases; J trimming: 1 base; junction bases outside the gene matches: 12. This chain's CDR3 is CSVYSAGTGWNTEAFF. The CDR3 nucleotides read TGCAGCGTCTACTCCGCCGGGACAGGGTGGAACACTGAAGCTTTCTTT.